This T cell receptor beta chain stems from a study of cytomegalovirus exposure and HLA in healthy donors. The PCR had 60 Vbeta and 13 Jbeta primers. Generated by immunoSEQ multiplex PCR, the TCRdb table keeps only in-frame clones and is missing some. The data contain more than 90,000 clones, approximately 70% of them singletons. This clone was seen only once. Its target is unknown. Germline V lookup: CDR1 SNHLY, CDR2 FYNNEI. The CDR3 spans 13 residues. V lost 7 bases and J 2 bases, leaving 9 bases between the germline ends. General study findings and limits: It was shown in a later analysis that HLA-associated TCR beta chains were more clonally expanded than other, equally common chains.

The clonotype comes from a man aged 50-59 years in good health and CMV-seronegative. What was sequenced was PBMCs. The V gene is TRBV2, the J gene TRBJ1-5; D perhaps matches TRBD1 (5 bases). The CDR3 DNA follows: TGTGCCAGCAAGGGGCCAGGCAATCAGCCCCAGCATTTT. The encoded protein is CASKGPGNQPQHF.